The 31 T cell receptor beta chains in this list originate from one sample, sequenced in a study of blood T cell dynamics during melanoma immunotherapy. Sample time point: pre-treatment baseline. Measured with immunoSEQ multiplex PCR; TCRdb has only the in-frame clones, and not every one. Of approximately 13,000 clones in the sample, 70% to 90% were seen once. Sample: blood, taken from a patient treated with checkpoint blockade. The source is a human donor with melanoma.

The J gene is TRBJ2-2, the V gene TRBV6-6; D remains ambiguous. Germline V gene sequence: CDR1 MNHNY, CDR2 SVGAGI (reference sequence). The V end was cut by 3 bases, the J end by 7 bases, with 18 bases between. This CDR3 comprises 16 residues. The CDR3 protein is CASSYQHIRRHGELFF. In DNA form, the CDR3 reads TGTGCCAGCAGTTATCAACACATCCGCAGACACGGGGAGCTGTTTTTT.

The chain carries TRBV19 and TRBJ2-3; no definite D call. Germline CDR1 and CDR2: LNHDA and SQIVND (reference sequence). The CDR3 sequence is 13 residues long. Trimming pared 4 bases from V and 7 bases from J, leaving 12 bases between. CDR3 protein: CASSTSAVNTQYF. CDR3 nucleotides: TGTGCCAGTAGTACCTCGGCGGTAAATACGCAGTATTTT.

J is TRBJ2-1 and V is TRBV19; 11 bases align to TRBD1. Per germline, CDR1 LNHDA and CDR2 SQIVND (reference sequence). V lost 3 bases, J lost 4 bases, and 11 bases stayed unmatched. There are 18 residues in the CDR3. DNA of the CDR3: TGTGCCAGTAGTATTGGAAAGTACGGACAGGGGGCATACAATGAGCAGTTCTTC. It translates to CASSIGKYGQGAYNEQFF.

The gene calls are TRBV5-1 and TRBJ2-2; D call uncertain. The CDR3 has 16 residues. CDR1 and CDR2 from the germline V gene are SGHRS and YFSETQ. V was pared by 2 bases and J by 0 bases, with 11 bases between. In nucleotides, the CDR3 is TGCGCCAGCAGCTTTAGACCTGGGACGAACACCGGGGAGCTGTTTTTT. This gives the protein CASSFRPGTNTGELFF.

The chain couples TRBV23-1 to TRBJ2-5; 8 bases are a match to TRBD2. TRBV23-1 is sorted into the ORF group, with uncertain function. V lost 0 bases and J lost 4; bases outside the gene matches: 4. CDR3 size: 15 residues. This chain's CDR3 is CASSQSPSGRETQYF. The CDR3 DNA is TGCGCCAGCAGTCAATCCCCTAGCGGGCGAGAGACCCAGTACTTC.

This clone is a singleton in its sample. The chain couples TRBV4-1 to TRBJ2-2; 8 positions match TRBD2. This CDR3 has 15 amino acids. Germline trimming cut 4 bases from V and 4 bases from J; bases unmatched to any gene: 5. Looked up from germline, CDR1 is MGHRA and CDR2 is YSYEKL. CDR3 nucleotides: TGCGCCAGCAGCCCCCTACGGGAGGGCACCGGGGAGCTGTTTTTT. It codes for CASSPLREGTGELFF.

This clone has just one count. The chain joins TRBV11-2 to TRBJ2-5; D is uncertain. The CDR3 spans 12 residues. Germline V gene sequence: CDR1 SGHAT, CDR2 FQNNGV. Trimming removed 5 bases at V and 4 bases at J, with 8 bases between. The CDR3 spells CASSPPAETQYF. In DNA, the CDR3 is TGTGCCAGCAGCCCCCCCGCAGAGACCCAGTACTTC.

V is TRBV11-1 and J is TRBJ1-1; the match to TRBD1 covers 7 bases. CDR1 is SGHAT, CDR2 FQDESV, per germline (reference sequence). The CDR3 extends over 15 amino acids. J gave up 3 bases and V 4 bases, and 8 bases lay outside the gene matches. CDR3 region: CASSSQQGRDTEAFF. CDR3 sequence (DNA): TGTGCCAGCAGCTCCCAACAGGGGAGGGACACTGAAGCTTTCTTT.

This chain joins TRBV5-4 and TRBJ2-5; TRBD2 matches at 12 bases. Looked up from germline, CDR1 is SGHNT and CDR2 is YYREEE (reference sequence). The CDR3 runs 16 residues. Trimming cost V 6 bases and J 4 bases; bases outside gene matches: 10. Here the CDR3 DNA reads TGTGCCAGCAACCCCGGACTAGCGGGGCCCCTAGAGACCCAGTACTTC. It specifies CASNPGLAGPLETQYF.

This clone showed up just a few times. This chain links TRBV28 with TRBJ2-5; 7 bases match TRBD1. The CDR3 covers 15 residues. Germline trimming cut 4 bases from V and 5 bases from J; bases unmatched to any gene: 10. Germline CDR1 MDHEN, CDR2 SYDVKM. The CDR3 region has the DNA TGTGCCAGCAGTTCTCCAAACAGGGGAGCCGAGACCCAGTACTTC. It encodes CASSSPNRGAETQYF. Full variable domain (rest looked up from reference TRBV28 and TRBJ2-5): DVKVTQSSRYLVKRTGEKVFLECVQDMDHENMFWYRQDPGLGLRLIYFSYDVKMKEKGDIPEGYSVSREKKERFSLILESASTNQTSMYLCASSSPNRGAETQYFGPGTRLLVL.

The chain joins TRBV6-1 to TRBJ2-2; D not resolved. This CDR3 has 14 amino acids. V was clipped by 10 bases and J by 2 bases, with 14 bases between them. Germline V gene lookup returns CDR1 MNHNS and CDR2 SASEGT. The CDR3 reads CAIHLGTNTGELFF. The CDR3 nucleotides read TGTGCCATCCACCTAGGCACCAACACCGGGGAGCTGTTTTTT.

This chain connects TRBV2 to TRBJ2-1, with 7 positions matching TRBD1. Unmatched junction bases numbered 4, after V lost 5 bases and J lost 0 bases. Germline V gene sequence: CDR1 SNHLY, CDR2 FYNNEI. This CDR3 is built from 15 residues. CDR3 in DNA: TGTGCCAGCAGTTTTACAGGGGCCTCCTACAATGAGCAGTTCTTC. Protein: CASSFTGASYNEQFF.

The V gene is TRBV2, the J gene TRBJ1-1; no clear D gene. CDR3 length equals 12 residues. Trimming took 3 bases from V and 1 from J, leaving 3 bases between them. Per germline, CDR1 SNHLY and CDR2 FYNNEI. CDR3: CASSEGNTEAFF. CDR3 coding DNA: TGTGCCAGCAGTGAGGGGAACACTGAAGCTTTCTTT.

This chain connects TRBV9 to TRBJ2-7; 10 positions agree with TRBD2. There are 16 residues in the CDR3. V was pared by 0 bases and J by 7 bases, with 10 bases of the junction left unmatched. Germline CDR1 SGDLS, CDR2 YYNGEE. The CDR3 DNA follows: TGTGCCAGCAGCGTAGGAAGCGGGAGGGCCATTAGGGAGCAGTACTTC. As protein: CASSVGSGRAIREQYF. The whole variable domain, remainder taken from reference TRBV9 and TRBJ2-7, is DSGVTQTPKHLITATGQRVTLRCSPRSGDLSVYWYQQSLDQGLQFLIQYYNGEERAKGNILERFSAQQFPDLHSELNLSSLELGDSALYFCASSVGSGRAIREQYFGPGTRLTVT.

J is TRBJ2-7 and V is TRBV5-4; D gene ambiguous. Germline V lookup: CDR1 SGHNT, CDR2 YYREEE (reference sequence). The CDR3 covers 12 residues. V was pared by 3 bases and J by 4 bases, with 8 bases between. Here the CDR3 reads CASSYGRYEQYF. The CDR3, as DNA: TGTGCCAGCAGCTATGGACGTTACGAGCAGTACTTC.

The chain has TRBV7-2 and TRBJ2-3, with 14 bases that match TRBD2. The trim removed 1 base at V and 5 bases at J, leaving 8 bases unmatched. The germline CDR1 and CDR2 sequences are SGHTA and FQGNSA. The CDR3 runs 18 residues. The CDR3 reads CASSLGGLAGAPGDTQYF. CDR3 nucleotide sequence: TGTGCCAGCAGCTTAGGGGGACTAGCGGGAGCCCCGGGAGATACGCAGTATTTT.

This clone occurred once. The CDR3 spells CASGPGLVETQYF. CDR3 DNA sequence: TGTGCCAGCGGACCTGGACTAGTGGAGACCCAGTACTTC. J is TRBJ2-5 and V is TRBV7-2; 7 bases are a match to TRBD2. The J segment lost 5 bases and the V segment lost 8 bases, leaving 8 bases of the junction unmatched. Germline V gene data show CDR1 as SGHTA and CDR2 as FQGNSA. CDR3 length: 13 residues.

The gene calls are TRBV6-5 and TRBJ1-5; D is unresolved. The CDR3 is made up of 13 amino acids. V was trimmed by 6 bases and J by 2 bases, leaving 8 bases between them. CDR1 and CDR2 (germline): MNHEY, SVGAGI. The CDR3 spells CASRGGGNQPQHF. CDR3 sequence (DNA): TGTGCCAGCAGGGGAGGTGGCAATCAGCCCCAGCATTTT.

The chain combines TRBV6-6 with TRBJ2-5, with 12 bases that match TRBD1. Trimming at V came to 11 bases and at J to 5 bases, leaving 9 bases not matched to a gene. The CDR3 length is 14 residues. CDR1 and CDR2 from the germline V gene are MNHNY and SVGAGI (reference sequence). The CDR3, as DNA: TGTGCCGCCAGCAGGGACAGGGGGCATGAGACCCAGTACTTC. Amino acids: CAASRDRGHETQYF.

The chain couples TRBV27 to TRBJ2-2, with a possible D match to TRBD1 (6 bases). With 5 bases removed from V and 1 base from J, the gap between germline ends came to 8 bases. The CDR3 totals 14 residues. The germline V gene encodes CDR1 MNHEY and CDR2 SMNVEV (reference sequence). The CDR3 loop is CASSRTENTGELFF. CDR3 DNA sequence: TGTGCCAGCAGTAGGACAGAGAACACCGGGGAGCTGTTTTTT.

The chain combines TRBV6-1 with TRBJ1-3; D is undetermined. The V and J ends lost 6 bases and 2 bases respectively, with 14 bases between them. The CDR3 runs to 15 residues. Germline V gives CDR1 MNHNS, CDR2 SASEGT. The CDR3 sequence is CASSLDGAPGNTIYF. The DNA for the CDR3 is TGTGCCAGCAGCCTAGACGGTGCCCCTGGAAACACCATATATTTT.

The gene calls are TRBV7-8 and TRBJ2-5, with TRBD2 matching over 12 bases. Germline V lookup: CDR1 SGHVS, CDR2 FQNEAQ. This CDR3 is 16 amino acids long. V dropped 1 base and J dropped 5; count of bases not matched to a gene: 5. The DNA of the CDR3 is TGTGCCAGCAGCTTAGTACTAGCGGGGGGTTCGGAGACCCAGTACTTC. Its protein product is CASSLVLAGGSETQYF. Variable domain in full (rest from reference TRBV7-8 and TRBJ2-5): GAGVSQSPRYKVAKRGQDVALRCDPISGHVSLFWYQQALGQGPEFLTYFQNEAQLDKSGLPSDRFFAERPEGSVSTLKIQRTQQEDSAVYLCASSLVLAGGSETQYFGPGTRLLVL.

The chain employs TRBV29-1 and TRBJ2-7; D is perhaps TRBD1 or TRBD2 (5 bases each). The V gene's germline CDR1 is SQVTM and CDR2 ANQGSEA. There are 15 residues in the CDR3. Trimming stripped 5 bases from V and 2 bases from J, with 19 bases between. CDR3 DNA: TGCAGCGTTAGCTCGACGGGGCAGCCAACCTACGAGCAGTACTTC. This gives the protein CSVSSTGQPTYEQYF.

The rearrangement joins TRBV11-1 to TRBJ2-1; D may correspond to TRBD1 or TRBD2 (5 bases each). The CDR3 sequence is 13 residues long. From germline, CDR1 is SGHAT and CDR2 FQDESV (reference sequence). The V and J ends lost 3 bases and 6 bases respectively, with 9 bases between them. CDR3 region: CASSFRDANEQFF. The DNA of the CDR3 is TGTGCCAGCAGCTTCCGGGACGCCAATGAGCAGTTCTTC. Based on the CDR3 plus reference TRBV11-1 and TRBJ2-1, the full variable domain is EAEVAQSPRYKITEKSQAVAFWCDPISGHATLYWYRQILGQGPELLVQFQDESVVDDSQLPKDRFSAERLKGVDSTLKIQPAELGDSAMYLCASSFRDANEQFFGPGTRLTVL.

This chain joins TRBV5-6 and TRBJ2-5, with 8 nucleotides matching TRBD2. Germline CDR1 is SGHDT and CDR2 is YYEEEE. With 0 bases clipped from V and 0 bases from J, the junction kept 4 bases outside the gene matches. This CDR3 comprises 16 residues. CDR3 sequence (DNA): TGTGCCAGCAGCTTGGCGGCTAGCGGGTACCAAGAGACCCAGTACTTC. Translating gives CASSLAASGYQETQYF.

The chain combines TRBV6-5 with TRBJ1-2; possibly TRBD1 for D (6 bases). This CDR3 contains 14 residues. Trimming took 5 bases from V and 8 from J, leaving 18 bases between them. Germline V gene sequence: CDR1 MNHEY, CDR2 SVGAGI. The CDR3 loop reads CASSGTQGKGGYTF. The CDR3 region has the DNA TGTGCCAGCAGTGGAACCCAGGGGAAGGGAGGCTACACCTTC.

The chain employs TRBV27 and TRBJ2-7; no definite D call. The CDR3 is 11 amino acids. The V and J ends lost 6 bases and 4 bases respectively, with 7 bases between them. CDR1 and CDR2 from the germline V gene are MNHEY and SMNVEV (reference sequence). The CDR3 reads CASSTSYEQYF. CDR3 DNA: TGTGCCAGCAGCACCAGTTACGAGCAGTACTTC.

The chain is built from TRBV2 and TRBJ1-4, with D possibly being TRBD1 (5 bases). The germline V and J ends were trimmed by 8 bases and 5 bases, with 12 bases remaining between them. The CDR3 has 13 amino acids. CDR1 is SNHLY and CDR2 is FYNNEI in the germline V gene. The CDR3 is CASEETANEKLFF. CDR3 sequence (DNA): TGTGCCAGCGAAGAGACAGCAAATGAAAAACTGTTTTTT.

The V gene is TRBV29-1, the J gene TRBJ1-5, with D tentatively TRBD1 (5 bases). The ends were cut back, 5 bases at V and 4 bases at J, with 18 bases in the middle. The V gene's germline CDR1 is SQVTM and CDR2 ANQGSEA. This CDR3 is built from 15 residues. The CDR3: CSVSDSGGYNQPQHF. The CDR3 DNA sequence: TGCAGCGTTTCCGATTCGGGGGGGTATAATCAGCCCCAGCATTTT.

The chain has TRBV6-1 and TRBJ1-1; 9 bases are shared with TRBD1. Germline V gene lookup returns CDR1 MNHNS and CDR2 SASEGT. J lost 4 bases, V lost 5 bases, and 2 bases had no gene match. This CDR3 spans 13 amino acids. CDR3 coding DNA: TGTGCCAGCAGTACAGGGGGCGTCACTGAAGCTTTCTTT. It yields the protein CASSTGGVTEAFF.

The chain links TRBV30 to TRBJ1-2; 7 positions agree with TRBD1. The germline gives CDR1 GTSNPN, CDR2 SVGIG (reference sequence). This CDR3 is built from 12 residues. Losses at the gene ends were 3 bases for V and 6 bases for J; bases not matched to a gene: 4. In nucleotides, the CDR3 is TGTGCCTGGAGCCGGGACAGTGATGGCTACACCTTC. Translation: CAWSRDSDGYTF.